The rows below give T cell receptor beta chains drawn from one sample of a study of vaccination effects on CD4 cells after COVID-19. The protocol was immunoSEQ multiplex PCR, while the TCRdb copy is restricted to in-frame clones and leaves out a portion. Here the sample spans 50,000 to 70,000 clones, less than 80% being singletons. Antigens for these TCRs are unknown. The starting material was CD4+ T cells from PBMCs cultured without peptide, obtained after COVID-19 vaccination. The receptors derive from a human donor who received a COVID-19 vaccine. Each CDR3 is given with its conserved first and last residue. The order of the fields is V gene, clone size, D gene, J gene, CDR3 protein, CDR3 DNA. A D gene is named only where the DNA matches it firmly. The size entry is marked missing in some rows and otherwise reads once, few, many or a size class.

v_gene: TRBV4-2; abundance: .; d_gene: TRBD1; j_gene: TRBJ1-3; CDR3aa: CASSQHTGDSGNTIYF; CDR3nt: TGTGCCAGCAGCCAGCACACAGGGGACTCTGGAAACACCATATATTTT
v_gene: TRBV28; abundance: .; d_gene: .; j_gene: TRBJ1-5; CDR3aa: CASSSRGGVNQPQHF; CDR3nt: TGTGCCAGCAGTTCCAGAGGGGGGGTCAATCAGCCCCAGCATTTT
v_gene: TRBV5-1; abundance: .; d_gene: TRBD1; j_gene: TRBJ1-3; CDR3aa: CASSLVPGGGNTIYF; CDR3nt: TGCGCCAGCAGCTTGGTCCCAGGGGGTGGAAACACCATATATTTT
v_gene: TRBV5-5; abundance: .; d_gene: TRBD1; j_gene: TRBJ1-2; CDR3aa: CASSSGTGGLYGYTF; CDR3nt: TGTGCCAGCAGCTCGGGGACAGGGGGACTCTATGGCTACACCTTC
v_gene: TRBV5-1; abundance: .; d_gene: TRBD1; j_gene: TRBJ2-2; CDR3aa: CASSSGQATGELFF; CDR3nt: TGCGCCAGCAGCTCGGGACAGGCCACCGGGGAGCTGTTTTTT
v_gene: TRBV19; abundance: .; d_gene: TRBD2; j_gene: TRBJ2-2; CDR3aa: CASRGPPLAGGPPGELFF; CDR3nt: TGTGCCAGTAGGGGTCCCCCTTTAGCGGGGGGTCCCCCCGGGGAGCTGTTTTTT
v_gene: TRBV29-1; abundance: .; d_gene: .; j_gene: TRBJ1-1; CDR3aa: CSSDGGMDTEAFF; CDR3nt: TGCAGCTCTGACGGGGGGATGGACACTGAAGCTTTCTTT
v_gene: TRBV5-1; abundance: .; d_gene: TRBD1; j_gene: TRBJ2-2; CDR3aa: CASSSDRGANTGELFF; CDR3nt: TGCGCCAGCAGCTCAGACAGGGGCGCGAACACCGGGGAGCTGTTTTTT
v_gene: TRBV24-1; abundance: .; d_gene: .; j_gene: TRBJ2-6; CDR3aa: CATSDDRHPGANVLTF; CDR3nt: TGTGCCACCAGTGATGACAGACACCCTGGGGCCAACGTCCTGACTTTC
v_gene: TRBV5-1; abundance: .; d_gene: TRBD2; j_gene: TRBJ2-5; CDR3aa: CASSLFSTSIQETQYF; CDR3nt: TGCGCCAGCAGCTTGTTCTCGACTAGCATACAAGAGACCCAGTACTTC
v_gene: TRBV6-5; abundance: .; d_gene: .; j_gene: TRBJ2-1; CDR3aa: CASSYPGPNEQFF; CDR3nt: TGTGCCAGCAGTTACCCCGGGCCCAATGAGCAGTTCTTC
v_gene: TRBV5-6; abundance: few; d_gene: .; j_gene: TRBJ1-1; CDR3aa: CASSRLNTEAFF; CDR3nt: TGTGCCAGCAGCAGACTTAACACTGAAGCTTTCTTT
v_gene: TRBV6-6; abundance: .; d_gene: .; j_gene: TRBJ1-2; CDR3aa: CASRDGGANGYTF; CDR3nt: TGTGCCAGCAGGGACGGGGGGGCGAATGGCTACACCTTC
v_gene: TRBV5-1; abundance: .; d_gene: .; j_gene: TRBJ2-2; CDR3aa: CASSPTRGRTNTGELFF; CDR3nt: TGCGCCAGCAGCCCCACCCGGGGCAGAACGAACACCGGGGAGCTGTTTTTT
v_gene: TRBV4-1; abundance: few; d_gene: TRBD1; j_gene: TRBJ1-1; CDR3aa: CASSGQVLNTEAFF; CDR3nt: TGCGCCAGCAGCGGACAGGTGCTGAACACTGAAGCTTTCTTT
v_gene: TRBV6-4; abundance: .; d_gene: .; j_gene: TRBJ1-1; CDR3aa: CATRPEAFF; CDR3nt: TGTGCCACGAGGCCTGAAGCTTTCTTT
v_gene: TRBV3-1/TRBV3-2; abundance: .; d_gene: .; j_gene: TRBJ2-1; CDR3aa: CASSQAIVVNNEQFF; CDR3nt: TGTGCCAGCAGCCAAGCTATAGTAGTAAACAATGAGCAGTTCTTC
v_gene: TRBV7-2; abundance: once; d_gene: .; j_gene: TRBJ2-5; CDR3aa: CASSLVGAYQETQYF; CDR3nt: TGTGCCAGCAGCTTAGTCGGGGCCTATCAGGAGACCCAGTACTTC
v_gene: TRBV18; abundance: .; d_gene: .; j_gene: TRBJ2-2; CDR3aa: CASSTNRAGDTGELFF; CDR3nt: TGTGCCAGCTCAACCAACAGGGCCGGTGACACCGGGGAGCTGTTTTTT
v_gene: TRBV7-2; abundance: .; d_gene: .; j_gene: TRBJ1-1; CDR3aa: CASSLRMNTEAFF; CDR3nt: TGTGCCAGCAGCTTACGGATGAACACTGAAGCTTTCTTT
v_gene: TRBV4-3; abundance: .; d_gene: .; j_gene: TRBJ1-2; CDR3aa: CASSRKNEGNYGYTF; CDR3nt: TGCGCCAGCAGCCGAAAAAACGAGGGAAACTATGGCTACACCTTC
v_gene: TRBV30; abundance: .; d_gene: TRBD1; j_gene: TRBJ1-2; CDR3aa: CAWSVGQGSGYTF; CDR3nt: TGTGCCTGGAGTGTTGGACAGGGTTCAGGCTACACCTTC
v_gene: TRBV2; abundance: .; d_gene: TRBD1; j_gene: TRBJ2-5; CDR3aa: CASGTEETQYF; CDR3nt: TGTGCCAGCGGGACAGAAGAGACCCAGTACTTC
v_gene: TRBV7-8; abundance: .; d_gene: .; j_gene: TRBJ1-2; CDR3aa: CASSLGQNMGYTF; CDR3nt: TGTGCCAGCAGCTTAGGTCAGAACATGGGCTACACCTTC
v_gene: TRBV28; abundance: .; d_gene: .; j_gene: TRBJ1-1; CDR3aa: CACLMSGNTEAFF; CDR3nt: TGTGCCTGCTTGATGAGTGGGAACACTGAAGCTTTCTTT
v_gene: TRBV7-4; abundance: .; d_gene: .; j_gene: TRBJ1-4; CDR3aa: CASSGDEGRNEKLFF; CDR3nt: TGTGCCAGCAGTGGAGATGAGGGGAGGAACGAAAAACTGTTTTTT
v_gene: TRBV5-4; abundance: .; d_gene: TRBD1; j_gene: TRBJ1-2; CDR3aa: CASSRSTGIPYGYTF; CDR3nt: TGTGCCAGCAGTCGGTCGACAGGGATTCCCTATGGCTACACCTTC
v_gene: TRBV6-4; abundance: .; d_gene: .; j_gene: TRBJ2-2; CDR3aa: CASSDLYDGELFF; CDR3nt: TGTGCCAGCAGCGACCTTTATGACGGGGAGCTGTTTTTT
v_gene: TRBV12-3/TRBV12-4; abundance: once; d_gene: .; j_gene: TRBJ2-1; CDR3aa: CASSSRNEQFF; CDR3nt: TGTGCCAGCAGTTCGAGAAATGAGCAGTTCTTC
v_gene: TRBV15; abundance: .; d_gene: TRBD2; j_gene: TRBJ2-1; CDR3aa: CATSRGTSVFEQFF; CDR3nt: TGTGCCACCAGCAGAGGGACTAGCGTTTTTGAGCAGTTCTTC
v_gene: TRBV6-6; abundance: .; d_gene: .; j_gene: TRBJ1-6; CDR3aa: CASSYGGSYNSPLHF; CDR3nt: TGTGCCAGCAGTTACGGCGGGTCCTATAATTCACCCCTCCACTTT
v_gene: TRBV5-1; abundance: few; d_gene: TRBD1; j_gene: TRBJ2-5; CDR3aa: CATQQGAGLETQYF; CDR3nt: TGCGCCACCCAACAGGGGGCAGGGTTGGAGACCCAGTACTTC
v_gene: TRBV19; abundance: .; d_gene: .; j_gene: TRBJ2-5; CDR3aa: CASSITPGDQETQYF; CDR3nt: TGTGCCAGTAGTATAACCCCCGGGGATCAAGAGACCCAGTACTTC
v_gene: TRBV28; abundance: .; d_gene: .; j_gene: TRBJ1-4; CDR3aa: CASSSGTVREKLFF; CDR3nt: TGTGCCAGCAGCTCCGGGACGGTGCGTGAAAAACTGTTTTTT
v_gene: TRBV5-1; abundance: few; d_gene: .; j_gene: TRBJ1-3; CDR3aa: CASSGWGGANTIYF; CDR3nt: TGCGCCAGCAGCGGATGGGGGGGCGCGAACACCATATATTTT
v_gene: TRBV5-4; abundance: .; d_gene: .; j_gene: TRBJ1-3; CDR3aa: CASSLGGTSGNTIYF; CDR3nt: TGTGCCAGCAGCTTGGGGGGAACGTCTGGAAACACCATATATTTT
v_gene: TRBV7-2; abundance: .; d_gene: .; j_gene: TRBJ2-5; CDR3aa: CASSQTTSRETQYF; CDR3nt: TGTGCCAGCAGCCAAACAACTAGCCGAGAGACCCAGTACTTC
v_gene: TRBV2; abundance: .; d_gene: TRBD2; j_gene: TRBJ2-3; CDR3aa: CASSGGLAGGSADTQYF; CDR3nt: TGTGCCAGCAGTGGAGGACTAGCGGGGGGATCCGCAGATACGCAGTATTTT
v_gene: TRBV27; abundance: .; d_gene: TRBD1; j_gene: TRBJ2-3; CDR3aa: CASSAGTDRHHTQYF; CDR3nt: TGTGCCAGCAGTGCCGGGACAGATAGACATCATACGCAGTATTTT
v_gene: TRBV7-2; abundance: .; d_gene: .; j_gene: TRBJ1-2; CDR3aa: CASSLAGQGYGYTF; CDR3nt: TGTGCCAGCAGCTTAGCGGGCCAGGGGTATGGCTACACCTTC
v_gene: TRBV11-2; abundance: .; d_gene: TRBD2; j_gene: TRBJ2-3; CDR3aa: CASSLDSDRGGPNTQYF; CDR3nt: TGTGCCAGCAGCTTAGATTCTGACCGGGGGGGCCCGAATACGCAGTATTTT
v_gene: TRBV11-2; abundance: .; d_gene: .; j_gene: TRBJ2-1; CDR3aa: CASSLVWGSNEQFF; CDR3nt: TGTGCCAGCAGCTTAGTATGGGGTAGCAATGAGCAGTTCTTC
v_gene: TRBV7-9; abundance: .; d_gene: TRBD2; j_gene: TRBJ2-2; CDR3aa: CAARTSGGELFF; CDR3nt: TGTGCCGCCAGGACTAGCGGCGGGGAGCTGTTTTTT
v_gene: TRBV7-2; abundance: .; d_gene: .; j_gene: TRBJ2-2; CDR3aa: CASSSLTVNTGELFF; CDR3nt: TGTGCCAGCAGCTCCCTGACAGTGAACACCGGGGAGCTGTTTTTT
v_gene: TRBV5-5; abundance: .; d_gene: .; j_gene: TRBJ2-1; CDR3aa: CASSAWVIRAGEQFF; CDR3nt: TGTGCCAGCAGCGCCTGGGTGATTAGGGCGGGAGAGCAGTTCTTC